This T cell receptor beta chain was profiled in a study of blood T cell repertoires in COVID-19. The overall study: Samples of COVID-19 (acute and convalescent) were obtained from the United States, Italy and Spain.

The germline CDR1 and CDR2 sequences are MDHEN and SYDVKM. The CDR3 contains 16 residues. The V and J ends lost 0 bases and 9 bases respectively, with 18 bases between them. Method: immunoSEQ multiplex PCR; TCRdb's copy keeps in-frame clones and lacks some. The sample gives fewer than 200,000 clones, around four fifths of which show up once; approximately 8% is in the top ten. Sequencing was carried out using peripheral blood. V usage is TRBV28 and J usage is TRBJ1-5; D is unresolved. The TCR comes from a woman of 80 years or more with COVID-19, enrolled during active disease. This CDR3 reads CASSLWQAGRNAPQHF. CDR3 coding DNA: TGTGCCAGCAGTTTATGGCAGGCCGGGAGGAATGCGCCCCAGCATTTT.